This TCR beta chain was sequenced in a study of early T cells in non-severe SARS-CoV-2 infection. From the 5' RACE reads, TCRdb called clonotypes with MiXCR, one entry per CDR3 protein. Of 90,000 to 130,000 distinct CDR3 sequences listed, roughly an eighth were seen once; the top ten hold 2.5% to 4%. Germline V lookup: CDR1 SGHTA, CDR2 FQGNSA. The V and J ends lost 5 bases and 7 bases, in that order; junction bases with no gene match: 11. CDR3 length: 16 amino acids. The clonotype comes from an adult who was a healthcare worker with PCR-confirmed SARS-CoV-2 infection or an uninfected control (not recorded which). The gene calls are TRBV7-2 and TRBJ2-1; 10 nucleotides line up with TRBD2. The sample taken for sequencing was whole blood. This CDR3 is CASSPPLAGKGNEQFF. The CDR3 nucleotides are TGTGCCAGCAGCCCCCCACTAGCGGGAAAAGGGAATGAGCAGTTCTTC.